One sample yielded the 5 T cell receptor beta chains listed below, sequenced in a study of pediatric ulcerative colitis. Repertoires were generated with immunoSEQ multiplex PCR, while TCRdb's copy carries only in-frame clones and drops some. This sample has 40,000 to 60,000 clones; about 78% occur once, and the top ten carry around 3.8%. The rectum was sampled with one to two pinch biopsies at colonoscopy. Material for sequencing was gut tissue. All receptors come from a girl between 10 and 17 years old with moderate ulcerative colitis.

The V call is TRBV6-5, the J call TRBJ2-3, with D possibly matching TRBD2 (5 bases). This CDR3 has 13 amino acids. Trimming cost V 6 bases and J 4 bases, with 11 bases left between them. CDR1 is MNHEY and CDR2 is SVGAGI in the germline V gene. The CDR3 nucleotides are TGTGCCAGCAGAGGACTCGCCGCAGATACGCAGTATTTT. Translating gives CASRGLAADTQYF.

The chain couples TRBV11-2 to TRBJ2-1, with D unclear. The CDR3 extends over 15 amino acids. With 5 bases removed from V and 3 bases from J, the gap between germline ends came to 14 bases. CDR1 SGHAT and CDR2 FQNNGV come from the germline V gene. DNA for the CDR3: TGTGCCAGCAGCCGGGTGGCTACTCACTACAATGAGCAGTTCTTC. Amino acid sequence: CASSRVATHYNEQFF.

V is TRBV27 and J is TRBJ2-7; 8 nucleotides align to TRBD1. J lost 4 bases, V lost 5 bases, and 7 bases had no gene match. Per the germline V gene, CDR1 is MNHEY and CDR2 is SMNVEV (reference sequence). The CDR3 sequence is 14 residues long. The CDR3 DNA reads as TGTGCCAGCAGTACCACAGGGGGGTTTTACGAGCAGTACTTC. Amino acid sequence: CASSTTGGFYEQYF.

This clone was detected only once. V gene TRBV7-3 combines with J gene TRBJ1-1, with D perhaps matching TRBD1 (6 bases). Per the germline V gene, CDR1 is SGHTA and CDR2 is FQGTGA. The CDR3 covers 15 residues. Trimming pared 5 bases from V and 6 bases from J, leaving 19 bases between. CDR3 residues: CASSRLLGADSEAFF. The CDR3 bases are TGTGCCAGCAGCCGATTACTGGGGGCAGACTCTGAAGCTTTCTTT.

This CDR3 reads CASSEGTGRHTEAFF. The CDR3 DNA reads TGTGCCAGCAGTGAAGGGACAGGGAGACACACTGAAGCTTTCTTT. The chain is built from TRBV2 and TRBJ1-1, with 8 bases aligning to TRBD1. Germline V gene data show CDR1 as SNHLY and CDR2 as FYNNEI. Trimming removed 1 base from V and 3 bases from J; junction bases left unmatched: 4. The CDR3 length is 15 residues.